This TCR beta chain originates from a study of cytomegalovirus exposure and HLA in healthy donors. Study-wide background: The same platform as the 666 first-cohort repertoires was used for the 95 to 150 validation repertoires, a later analysis reported.

This table comes from immunoSEQ multiplex PCR, and its TCRdb copy is limited to in-frame clones, with some not included. The table lists under 200,000 clones, 85% to 90% of them singletons, with 5.7% in the top ten. Overall study findings and caveats: Most TCR sequences were rare, but some public TCRs occurred in many donors. In the roughly 130 validation repertoires, a later analysis found that first-cohort TCR clusters tended to co-occur.

A remark on this clone: Its antigen is currently unknown.

The J segment lost 9 bases and the V segment lost 5 bases, leaving 10 bases of the junction unmatched. This CDR3 contains 15 residues. Germline CDR1 is LGHNT and CDR2 is FRNRAP. This rearrangement joins TRBV12-5 to TRBJ2-1, with TRBD2 matching over 10 bases. The material sequenced was PBMCs. The source of this sequence is a woman aged 25 to 45 in good health and CMV-seronegative. CDR3 amino acids: CASGLWGLALGEQFF. The CDR3 DNA is TGTGCTAGTGGTCTTTGGGGACTAGCGTTAGGTGAGCAGTTCTTC.